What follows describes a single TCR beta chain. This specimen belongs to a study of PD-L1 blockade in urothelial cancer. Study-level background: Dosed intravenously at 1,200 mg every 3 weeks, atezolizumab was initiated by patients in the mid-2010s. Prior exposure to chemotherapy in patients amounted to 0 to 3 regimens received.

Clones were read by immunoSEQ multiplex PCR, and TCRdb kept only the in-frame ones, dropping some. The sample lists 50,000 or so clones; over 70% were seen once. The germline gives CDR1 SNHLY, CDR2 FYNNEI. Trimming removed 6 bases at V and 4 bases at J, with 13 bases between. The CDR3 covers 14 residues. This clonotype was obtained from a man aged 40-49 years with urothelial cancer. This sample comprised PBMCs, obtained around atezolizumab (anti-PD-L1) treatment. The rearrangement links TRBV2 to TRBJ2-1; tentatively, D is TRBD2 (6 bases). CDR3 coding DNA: TGTGCCAGCAGGCGGACGGAGGGATACAATGAGCAGTTCTTC. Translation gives CASRRTEGYNEQFF. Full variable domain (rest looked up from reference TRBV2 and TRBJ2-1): EPEVTQTPSHQVTQMGQEVILRCVPISNHLYFYWYRQILGQKVEFLVSFYNNEISEKSEIFDDQFSVERPDGSNFTLKIRSTKLEDSAMYFCASRRTEGYNEQFFGPGTRLTVL.